The next 8 T cell receptor beta chains were all read from a single sample in a study of long-term antiretroviral therapy in people with HIV. immunoSEQ v3.0 was run at survey level. Sequencing was performed with immunoSEQ multiplex PCR; in TCRdb, only in-frame clones are kept and a portion is missing. The profile shows 30,000 to 40,000 clones, 83% of them singletons. The source material was unsorted PBMCs, sampled 0.4 years before starting antiretroviral therapy. All receptors derive from a man younger than 35 with HIV.

This clone is medium-sized by share. This chain links TRBV29-1 with TRBJ2-1; 7 nucleotides agree with TRBD1. The CDR3 runs 12 residues. Trimming cost V 7 bases and J 5 bases; bases outside gene matches: 5. In germline, CDR1 is SQVTM, CDR2 ANQGSEA. The DNA of the CDR3 is TGCAGCGCGGGACAGTATAACAATGAGCAGTTCTTC. Its protein product is CSAGQYNNEQFF.

This chain links TRBV30 with TRBJ2-7; D remains ambiguous. The CDR3 is 11 residues long. Looked up from germline, CDR1 is GTSNPN and CDR2 is SVGIG (reference sequence). V was trimmed by 1 base and J by 3 bases, leaving 4 bases between them. For the CDR3, the DNA is TGTGCCTGGAGTGGGAGCTACGAGCAGTACTTC. This codes for CAWSGSYEQYF.

The J gene is TRBJ2-2, the V gene TRBV10-1, with D perhaps TRBD1 (5 bases). V was pared by 6 bases and J by 4 bases, with 9 bases between. The CDR3 loop spans 13 amino acids. Germline assignment: CDR1 WNHNN and CDR2 SYGVQD (reference sequence). The CDR3 protein is CASSQGSTGELFF. The CDR3 bases are TGCGCCAGCAGCCAGGGTAGCACCGGGGAGCTGTTTTTT.

This clone was counted a few times. This chain joins TRBV6-5 and TRBJ1-6; D may be TRBD1 (6 bases). Germline V lookup: CDR1 MNHEY, CDR2 SVGAGI. Trimming took off 4 bases at V and 7 bases at J, with 11 bases between the two ends. The CDR3 runs to 14 residues. The CDR3, as DNA: TGTGCCAGCAGTTTTTCACAGGGCAATTCACCCCTCCACTTT. Translating it yields CASSFSQGNSPLHF.

The chain recombines TRBV25-1 with TRBJ2-3, with D tentatively TRBD1 (5 bases). Trimming removed 4 bases from V and 3 bases from J, with 11 bases in between. CDR3 length: 14 amino acids. Germline V gene sequence: CDR1 MGHDK, CDR2 SYGVNS. CDR3 DNA sequence: TGTGCCAGCAGTGTGGTCAGGGTGACAGATACGCAGTATTTT. This gives the protein CASSVVRVTDTQYF.

V usage is TRBV6-6 and J usage is TRBJ1-2; D is unclear. The CDR3 length is 13 residues. V lost 0 bases and J lost 8, with 10 bases in between. Germline CDR1 MNHNY, CDR2 SVGAGI (reference sequence). The CDR3 reads CASSYSGFSGYTF. CDR3 nucleotides: TGTGCCAGCAGTTACTCCGGGTTCTCAGGCTACACCTTC.

The V gene is TRBV27, the J gene TRBJ2-7, with 7 bases matching TRBD2. Germline V gene lookup returns CDR1 MNHEY and CDR2 SMNVEV (reference sequence). With V trimmed by 2 bases and J by 2 bases, 3 bases remained unmatched. The CDR3 spans 14 residues. CDR3 DNA sequence: TGTGCCAGCAGTTTAGGACGGGGGGCCTACGAGCAGTACTTC. It translates to CASSLGRGAYEQYF.

The genes are TRBV7-9 and TRBJ1-5, with 10 bases lining up with TRBD1. Germline lookup yields CDR1 SEHNR and CDR2 FQNEAQ (reference sequence). Trimming removed 4 bases from V and 6 bases from J; junction bases left unmatched: 9. This CDR3 has 16 amino acids. CDR3 nucleotide sequence: TGTGCCAGCAGCTCGCCGGGGACAGGGGCAGCTCAGCCCCAGCATTTT. It encodes CASSSPGTGAAQPQHF.